Below, one T cell receptor beta chain is given with its context. No antigen is known for it. The sample is drawn from a study of T-cell memory formation after mild COVID-19. Whole-study results and caveats: Of the contracting clones, CD4+ ones lay mainly in CM and EM, and CD8+ ones in EMRA. Clones that got smaller from day 15 to 85 had even CD4/CD8, while clones growing later tipped toward CD4+.

Constant-segment primers were used for 5'RACE, and the resulting TCR alpha and TCR beta cDNA libraries carried sample barcodes and UMIs. Using its own MiXCR run on the 5' RACE reads, TCRdb lists one record per CDR3 protein. This table holds roughly 100,000 distinct CDR3 sequences, approximately 13% found once. The specimen was PBMCs or a T cell subset sorted from them (not recorded which). This clonotype was sampled from an adult woman who had mild COVID-19 (a few samples of this study predate the infection). Cell type and time point are not known.

CDR3 loop: CASSPRTASTDTQYF. The CDR3 bases are TGTGCCAGCAGCCCGCGGACAGCTAGCACAGATACGCAGTATTTT. This rearrangement joins TRBV7-9 to TRBJ2-3; D might be TRBD1 (6 bases). V dropped 5 bases and J dropped 0 bases, with 12 bases sitting between them. The CDR3 covers 15 residues. CDR1 SEHNR and CDR2 FQNEAQ come from the germline V gene (reference sequence).